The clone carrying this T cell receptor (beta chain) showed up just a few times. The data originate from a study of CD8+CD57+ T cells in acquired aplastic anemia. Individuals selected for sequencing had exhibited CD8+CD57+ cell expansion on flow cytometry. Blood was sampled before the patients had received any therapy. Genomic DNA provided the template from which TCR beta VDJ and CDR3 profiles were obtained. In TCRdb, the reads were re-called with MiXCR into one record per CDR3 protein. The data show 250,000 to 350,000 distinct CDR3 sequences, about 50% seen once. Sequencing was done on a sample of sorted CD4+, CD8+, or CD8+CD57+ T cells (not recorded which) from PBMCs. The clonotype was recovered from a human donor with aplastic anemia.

In DNA form, the CDR3 reads TGTGCCAGCAGCTTAGTGGTGGCCCCCCCCCCCCCCCCCCAGTACTTC. Translation gives CASSLVVAPPPPPQYF. J is TRBJ2-5 and V is TRBV7-3; D unclear. Trimming pared 2 bases from V and 9 bases from J, leaving 22 bases between. The germline V gene encodes CDR1 SGHTA and CDR2 FQGTGA. This CDR3 is 16 amino acids long.